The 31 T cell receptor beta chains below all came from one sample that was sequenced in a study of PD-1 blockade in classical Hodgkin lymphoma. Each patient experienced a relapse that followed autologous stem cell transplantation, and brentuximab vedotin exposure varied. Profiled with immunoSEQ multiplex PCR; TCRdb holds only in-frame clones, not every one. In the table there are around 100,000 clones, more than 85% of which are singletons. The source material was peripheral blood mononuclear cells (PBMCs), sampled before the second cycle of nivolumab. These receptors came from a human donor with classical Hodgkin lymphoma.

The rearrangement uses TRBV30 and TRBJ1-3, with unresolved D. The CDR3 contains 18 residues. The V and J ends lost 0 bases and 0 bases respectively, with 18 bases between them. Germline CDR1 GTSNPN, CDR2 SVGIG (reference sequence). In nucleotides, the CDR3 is TGTGCCTGGAGTGTACTTAATTCAGGAAGTCCCTCTGGAAACACCATATATTTT. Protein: CAWSVLNSGSPSGNTIYF.

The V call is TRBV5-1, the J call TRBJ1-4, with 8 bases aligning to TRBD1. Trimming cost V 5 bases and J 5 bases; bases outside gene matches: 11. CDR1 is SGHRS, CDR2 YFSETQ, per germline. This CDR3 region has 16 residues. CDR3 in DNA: TGCGCCAGCAGAACTGACAGGGGCCTCGGAAATGAAAAACTGTTTTTT. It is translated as CASRTDRGLGNEKLFF. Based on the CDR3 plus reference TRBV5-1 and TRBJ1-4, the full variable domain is KAGVTQTPRYLIKTRGQQVTLSCSPISGHRSVSWYQQTPGQGLQFLFEYFSETQRNKGNFPGRFSGRQFSNSRSEMNVSTLELGDSALYLCASRTDRGLGNEKLFFGSGTQLSVL.

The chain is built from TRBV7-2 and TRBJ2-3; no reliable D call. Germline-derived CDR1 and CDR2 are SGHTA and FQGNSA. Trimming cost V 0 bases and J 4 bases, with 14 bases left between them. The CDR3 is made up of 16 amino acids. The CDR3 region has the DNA TGTGCCAGCAGCTTAGCGGACGTTAGGTTTTCAGATACGCAGTATTTT. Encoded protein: CASSLADVRFSDTQYF.

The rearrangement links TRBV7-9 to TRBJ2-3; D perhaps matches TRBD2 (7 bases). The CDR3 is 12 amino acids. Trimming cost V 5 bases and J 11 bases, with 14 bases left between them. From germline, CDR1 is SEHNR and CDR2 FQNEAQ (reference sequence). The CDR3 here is CASSDQGGGQYF. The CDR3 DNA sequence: TGTGCCAGCAGCGACCAAGGGGGGGGGCAGTATTTT.

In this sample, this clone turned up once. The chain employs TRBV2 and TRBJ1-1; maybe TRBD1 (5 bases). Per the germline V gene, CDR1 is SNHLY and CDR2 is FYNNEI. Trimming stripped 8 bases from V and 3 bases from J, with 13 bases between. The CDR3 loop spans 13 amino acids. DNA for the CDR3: TGTGCCAGCTCCGACAGCCTTTACACTGAAGCTTTCTTT. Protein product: CASSDSLYTEAFF.

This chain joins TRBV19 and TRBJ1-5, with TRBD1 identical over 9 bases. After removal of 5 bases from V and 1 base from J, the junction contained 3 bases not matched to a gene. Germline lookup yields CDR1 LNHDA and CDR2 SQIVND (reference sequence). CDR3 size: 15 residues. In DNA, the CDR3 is TGTGCCAGTAGTCAACAGGGGGCCAGCAATCAGCCCCAGCATTTT. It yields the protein CASSQQGASNQPQHF.

The CDR3 nucleotides read TGTGCCAGCAGTGCTGACCGGGTCGACCAGCCCCAGCATTTT. Translated: CASSADRVDQPQHF. The chain links TRBV9 to TRBJ1-5; D gene unclear. Looked up from germline, CDR1 is SGDLS and CDR2 is YYNGEE. The germline V and J ends were trimmed by 5 bases and 7 bases, with 16 bases remaining between them. The CDR3 loop spans 14 amino acids.

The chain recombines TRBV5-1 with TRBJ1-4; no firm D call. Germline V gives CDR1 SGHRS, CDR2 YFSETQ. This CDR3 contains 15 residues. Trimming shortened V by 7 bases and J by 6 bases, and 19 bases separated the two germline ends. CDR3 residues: CASPQPAHKDEKLFF. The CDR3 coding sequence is TGCGCCAGCCCGCAACCCGCACACAAGGATGAAAAACTGTTTTTT.

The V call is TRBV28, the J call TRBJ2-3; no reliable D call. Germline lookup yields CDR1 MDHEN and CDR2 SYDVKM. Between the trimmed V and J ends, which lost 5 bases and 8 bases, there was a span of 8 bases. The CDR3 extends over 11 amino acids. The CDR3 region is CASSPKATQYF. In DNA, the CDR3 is TGTGCCAGCAGTCCTAAGGCTACGCAGTATTTT.

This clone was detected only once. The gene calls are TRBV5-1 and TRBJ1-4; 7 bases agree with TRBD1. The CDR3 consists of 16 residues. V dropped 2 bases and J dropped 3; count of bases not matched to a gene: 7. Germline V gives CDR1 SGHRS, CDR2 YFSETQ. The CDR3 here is CASSLLLTGSNEKLFF. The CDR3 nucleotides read TGCGCCAGCAGCTTACTACTGACAGGGTCTAATGAAAAACTGTTTTTT. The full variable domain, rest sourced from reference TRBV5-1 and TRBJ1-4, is KAGVTQTPRYLIKTRGQQVTLSCSPISGHRSVSWYQQTPGQGLQFLFEYFSETQRNKGNFPGRFSGRQFSNSRSEMNVSTLELGDSALYLCASSLLLTGSNEKLFFGSGTQLSVL.

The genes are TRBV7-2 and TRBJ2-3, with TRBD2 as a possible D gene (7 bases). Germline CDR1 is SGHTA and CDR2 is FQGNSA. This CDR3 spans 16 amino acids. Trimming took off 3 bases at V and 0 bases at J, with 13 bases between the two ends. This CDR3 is CASSFWGRGSTDTQYF. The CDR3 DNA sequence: TGTGCCAGCAGCTTCTGGGGGCGGGGGAGCACAGATACGCAGTATTTT.

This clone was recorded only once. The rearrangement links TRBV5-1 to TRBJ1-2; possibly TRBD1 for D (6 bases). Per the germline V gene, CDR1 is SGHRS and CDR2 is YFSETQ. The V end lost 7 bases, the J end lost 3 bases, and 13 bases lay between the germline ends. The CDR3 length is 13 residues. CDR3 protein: CASSEAGDYGYTF. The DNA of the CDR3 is TGCGCCAGCTCGGAGGCAGGGGACTATGGCTACACCTTC.

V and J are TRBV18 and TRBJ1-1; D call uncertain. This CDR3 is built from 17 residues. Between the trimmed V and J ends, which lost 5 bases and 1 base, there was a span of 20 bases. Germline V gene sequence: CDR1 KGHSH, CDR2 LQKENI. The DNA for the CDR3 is TGTGCCAGCTCATCCACCTCGGACGGAACCCCGAACACTGAAGCTTTCTTT. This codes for CASSSTSDGTPNTEAFF.

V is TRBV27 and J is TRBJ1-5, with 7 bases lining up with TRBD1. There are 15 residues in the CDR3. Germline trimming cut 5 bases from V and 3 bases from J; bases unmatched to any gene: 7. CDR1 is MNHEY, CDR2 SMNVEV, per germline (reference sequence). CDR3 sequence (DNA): TGTGCCAGCAGTCCCCAAGGACAGGCCAATCAGCCCCAGCATTTT. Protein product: CASSPQGQANQPQHF.

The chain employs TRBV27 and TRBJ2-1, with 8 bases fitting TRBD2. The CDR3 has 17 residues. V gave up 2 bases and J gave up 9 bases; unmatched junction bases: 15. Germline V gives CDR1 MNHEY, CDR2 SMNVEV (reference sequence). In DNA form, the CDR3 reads TGTGCCAGCAGTTTAGCAGGGGTAGCGGGGAAGCTTTCTGAGCAGTTCTTC. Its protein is CASSLAGVAGKLSEQFF.

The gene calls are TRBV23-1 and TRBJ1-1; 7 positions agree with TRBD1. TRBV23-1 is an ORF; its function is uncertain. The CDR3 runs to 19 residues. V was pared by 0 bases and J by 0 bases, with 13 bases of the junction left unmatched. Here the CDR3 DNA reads TGCGCCAGCAGTCAATCGAGGGGGCGCAGGAACATGTTGAACACTGAAGCTTTCTTT. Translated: CASSQSRGRRNMLNTEAFF.

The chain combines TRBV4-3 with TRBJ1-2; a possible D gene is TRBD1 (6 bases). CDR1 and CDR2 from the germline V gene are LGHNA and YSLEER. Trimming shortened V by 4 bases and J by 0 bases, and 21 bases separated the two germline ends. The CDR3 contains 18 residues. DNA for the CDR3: TGCGCCAGCAGCCTTCGCCCTAAACTACAGGGTTCTAACTATGGCTACACCTTC. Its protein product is CASSLRPKLQGSNYGYTF.

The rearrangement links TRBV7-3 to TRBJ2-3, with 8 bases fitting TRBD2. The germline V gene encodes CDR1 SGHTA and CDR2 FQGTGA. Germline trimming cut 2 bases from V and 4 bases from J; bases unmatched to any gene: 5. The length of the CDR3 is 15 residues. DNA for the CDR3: TGTGCCAGCAGCTTAGGAAGCGGGGGCCCAGATACGCAGTATTTT. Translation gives CASSLGSGGPDTQYF.

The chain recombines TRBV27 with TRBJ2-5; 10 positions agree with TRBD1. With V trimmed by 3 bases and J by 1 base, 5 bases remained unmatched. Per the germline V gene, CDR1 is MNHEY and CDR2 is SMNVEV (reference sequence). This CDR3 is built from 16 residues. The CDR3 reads CASSFRDRGVQETQYF. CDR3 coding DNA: TGTGCCAGCAGTTTCCGGGACAGGGGCGTCCAAGAGACCCAGTACTTC.

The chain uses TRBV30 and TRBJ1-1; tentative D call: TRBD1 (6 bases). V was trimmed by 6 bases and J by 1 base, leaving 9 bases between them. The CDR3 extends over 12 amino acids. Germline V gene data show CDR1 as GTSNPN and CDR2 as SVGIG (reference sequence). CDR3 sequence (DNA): TGTGCCTGTAAACAGGGGAACACTGAAGCTTTCTTT. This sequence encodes CACKQGNTEAFF.

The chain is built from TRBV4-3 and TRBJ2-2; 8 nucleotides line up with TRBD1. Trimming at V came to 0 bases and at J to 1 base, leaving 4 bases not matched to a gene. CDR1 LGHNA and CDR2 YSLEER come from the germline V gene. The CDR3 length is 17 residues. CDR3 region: CASSQDLGTGNTGELFF. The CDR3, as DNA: TGCGCCAGCAGCCAAGATCTTGGGACAGGGAACACCGGGGAGCTGTTTTTT.

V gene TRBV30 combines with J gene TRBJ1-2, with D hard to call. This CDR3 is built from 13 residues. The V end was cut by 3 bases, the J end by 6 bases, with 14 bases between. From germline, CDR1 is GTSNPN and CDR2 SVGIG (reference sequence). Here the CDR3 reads CAWSPERVHGYTF. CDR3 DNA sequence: TGTGCCTGGAGCCCTGAGAGGGTACATGGCTACACCTTC.

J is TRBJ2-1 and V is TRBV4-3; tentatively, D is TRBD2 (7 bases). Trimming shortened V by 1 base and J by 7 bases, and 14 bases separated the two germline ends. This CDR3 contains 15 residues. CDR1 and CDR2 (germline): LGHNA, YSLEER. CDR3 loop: CASSQVGGGLNEQFF. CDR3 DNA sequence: TGCGCCAGCAGCCAAGTAGGCGGGGGCTTAAATGAGCAGTTCTTC.

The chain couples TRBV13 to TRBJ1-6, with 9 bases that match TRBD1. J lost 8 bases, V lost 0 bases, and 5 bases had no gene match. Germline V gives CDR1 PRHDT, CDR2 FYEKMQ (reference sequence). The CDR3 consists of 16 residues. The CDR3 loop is CASSLGTGQGYSPLHF. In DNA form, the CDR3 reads TGTGCCAGCAGCTTAGGAACGGGACAGGGTTATTCACCCCTCCACTTT.

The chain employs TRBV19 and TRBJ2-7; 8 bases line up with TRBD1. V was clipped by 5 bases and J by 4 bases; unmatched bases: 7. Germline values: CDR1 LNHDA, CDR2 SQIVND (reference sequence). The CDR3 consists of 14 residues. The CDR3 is CASSSGTGIYEQYF. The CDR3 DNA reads TGTGCCAGTAGTTCCGGGACAGGTATATACGAGCAGTACTTC.

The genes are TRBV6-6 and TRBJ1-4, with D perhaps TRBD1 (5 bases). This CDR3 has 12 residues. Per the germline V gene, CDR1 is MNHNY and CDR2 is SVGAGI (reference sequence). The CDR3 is CASGGDREKLFF. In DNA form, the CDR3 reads TGTGCTTCGGGAGGGGATCGGGAAAAACTGTTTTTT.

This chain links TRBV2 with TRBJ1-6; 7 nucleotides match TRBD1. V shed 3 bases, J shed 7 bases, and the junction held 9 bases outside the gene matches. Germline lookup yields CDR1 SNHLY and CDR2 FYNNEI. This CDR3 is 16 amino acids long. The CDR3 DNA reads TGTGCCAGCAGTGAGCTGGGCAGGGGGAAGAATTCACCCCTCCACTTT. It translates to CASSELGRGKNSPLHF.

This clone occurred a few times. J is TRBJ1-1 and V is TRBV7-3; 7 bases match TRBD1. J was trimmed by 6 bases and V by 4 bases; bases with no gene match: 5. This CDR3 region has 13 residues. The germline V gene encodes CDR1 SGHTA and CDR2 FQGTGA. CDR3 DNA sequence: TGTGCCAGCAGCTACATAGGACAGGCTGAAGCTTTCTTT. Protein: CASSYIGQAEAFF.

CDR3 nucleotide sequence: TGTGCCAGCAGCCCCACCCGGGAGGGCTATGGCTACACCTTC. It specifies CASSPTREGYGYTF. V usage is TRBV11-2 and J usage is TRBJ1-2; D unresolved. CDR1 is SGHAT, CDR2 FQNNGV, per germline. V was cut by 5 bases and J by 4 bases, with 14 bases left in between. This CDR3 region has 14 residues.

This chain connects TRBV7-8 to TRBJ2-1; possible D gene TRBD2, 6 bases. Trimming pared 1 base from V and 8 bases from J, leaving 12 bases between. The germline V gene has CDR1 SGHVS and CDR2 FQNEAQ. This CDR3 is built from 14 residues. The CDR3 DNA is TGTGCCAGCAGCTTAGAGTTGGGGGGATATGAGCAGTTCTTC. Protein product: CASSLELGGYEQFF.

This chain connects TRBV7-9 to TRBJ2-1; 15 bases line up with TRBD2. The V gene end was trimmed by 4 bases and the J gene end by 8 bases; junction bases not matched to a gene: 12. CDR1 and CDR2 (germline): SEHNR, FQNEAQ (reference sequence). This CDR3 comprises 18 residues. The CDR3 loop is CASSSLKGLAGGRYEQFF. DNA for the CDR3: TGTGCCAGCAGCTCCCTAAAGGGACTAGCGGGGGGACGATATGAGCAGTTCTTC.